What follows is one TCR beta chain and its context. Antigen unknown. TCRdb reanalysed the RT-PCR reads using MiXCR and keeps one entry per CDR3 protein. Of more than 400,000 distinct CDR3 sequences listed, 7.2% are singletons. V was trimmed by 1 base and J by 6 bases, leaving 12 bases between them. Germline assignment: CDR1 SEHNR and CDR2 FQNEAQ (reference sequence). CDR3 size: 14 residues. This sample was included in a study of response to subunit inactivated influenza vaccine. Study-level points and caveats: New T cells are recruited in small numbers by each seasonal influenza vaccination, according to the authors' suggestion.

This chain links TRBV7-9 with TRBJ1-2, with D tentatively TRBD1 (5 bases). The origin of this receptor is a man in his fifties or sixties who received an inactivated influenza vaccine. Material: PBMCs from blood, obtained about 24 months after vaccination. Here the CDR3 reads CASSLDGRTNGYTF. Here the CDR3 DNA reads TGTGCCAGCAGCTTAGACGGCAGGACAAATGGCTACACCTTC.